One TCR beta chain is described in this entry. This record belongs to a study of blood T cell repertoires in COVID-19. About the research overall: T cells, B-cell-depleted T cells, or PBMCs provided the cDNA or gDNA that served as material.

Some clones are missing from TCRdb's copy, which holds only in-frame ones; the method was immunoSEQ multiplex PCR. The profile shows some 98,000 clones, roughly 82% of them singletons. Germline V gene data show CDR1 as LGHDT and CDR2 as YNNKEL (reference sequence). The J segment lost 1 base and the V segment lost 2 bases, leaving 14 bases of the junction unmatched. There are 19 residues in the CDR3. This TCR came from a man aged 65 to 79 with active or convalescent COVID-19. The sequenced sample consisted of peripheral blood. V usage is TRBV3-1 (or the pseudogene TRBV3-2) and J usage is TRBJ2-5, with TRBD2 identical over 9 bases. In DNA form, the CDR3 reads TGTGCCAGCAGCCAAATAGTCCATCCCGGGACTAGCCCCCAAGAGACCCAGTACTTC. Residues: CASSQIVHPGTSPQETQYF.